The 26 T cell receptor beta chains listed next were all sequenced from one sample in a study of T cells in Graves' hyperthyroidism and ophthalmopathy. TCR beta CDR3 regions were amplified from RNA transcripts. An initial round of RT-PCR targeting the TCR CDR3 relied on the HTBI primer set. TCRdb ran MiXCR on the multiplex PCR reads and lists one entry per CDR3 protein. The table lists around 600,000 distinct CDR3 sequences, 13% to 15% of them singletons. The material sequenced was blood. The source of these receptors is a woman aged 18-29 years with Graves' ophthalmopathy.

The chain has TRBV20-1 and TRBJ2-1; D is perhaps TRBD1 (8 bases). The CDR3 length is 17 residues. The V gene's germline CDR1 is DFQATT and CDR2 SNEGSKA (reference sequence). The ends were cut back, 5 bases at V and 1 base at J, with 21 bases in the middle. The CDR3 nucleotides are TGCAGTGCTCACAGGGGGGGCCCTAGCGAGTCCTACAATGAGCAGTTCTTC. Amino acids: CSAHRGGPSESYNEQFF.

The chain carries TRBV4-1 and TRBJ1-1; unclear D gene. The V gene lost 1 base and the J gene lost 0 bases, with 6 bases spanning the gap. The CDR3 is made up of 14 amino acids. CDR1 is MGHRA and CDR2 is YSYEKL in the germline V gene. CDR3 protein: CASSQGRLNTEAFF. The CDR3 DNA reads TGCGCCAGCAGCCAAGGACGACTGAACACTGAAGCTTTCTTT.

The rearrangement uses TRBV29-1 and TRBJ2-7; 9 bases match TRBD1. Germline assignment: CDR1 SQVTM and CDR2 ANQGSEA. With V trimmed by 6 bases and J by 2 bases, 5 bases remained unmatched. The CDR3 runs to 13 residues. The CDR3 DNA sequence: TGCAGCGTAGGACAGGGGAAAGCCTACGAGCAGTACTTC. Protein product: CSVGQGKAYEQYF.

V usage is TRBV6-4 and J usage is TRBJ2-5; 14 nucleotides line up with TRBD2. J gave up 2 bases and V 5 bases, and 7 bases lay outside the gene matches. The CDR3 is 17 residues long. Germline V gene lookup returns CDR1 MRHNA and CDR2 SNTAGT. CDR3 sequence reads: CASSYLRLAGGQETQYF. Written as DNA, the CDR3 is TGTGCCAGCAGTTACCTTAGACTAGCGGGAGGGCAAGAGACCCAGTACTTC.

This clonotype has at least ten counts. V is TRBV20-1 and J is TRBJ1-2, with no clear D. Trimming cost V 0 bases and J 3 bases, with 11 bases left between them. The germline gives CDR1 DFQATT, CDR2 SNEGSKA (reference sequence). The CDR3 has 14 amino acids. The CDR3 loop is CSARDLGRDYGYTF. CDR3 nucleotides: TGCAGTGCTAGAGACCTGGGGAGGGACTATGGCTACACCTTC.

This clonotype was seen ten or more times. This CDR3 reads CASSPRGGGYEQYF. The DNA of the CDR3 is TGTGCCAGCTCACCACGAGGGGGGGGCTACGAGCAGTACTTC. The chain carries TRBV18 and TRBJ2-7; TRBD2 is a possible D gene (7 bases). This CDR3 has 14 residues. Germline CDR1 and CDR2: KGHSH and LQKENI. Between the trimmed V and J ends, which lost 1 base and 3 bases, there was a span of 10 bases.

V usage is TRBV20-1 and J usage is TRBJ1-2; 7 bases fit TRBD1. With 6 bases clipped from V and 1 base from J, the junction kept 5 bases outside the gene matches. Germline CDR1 DFQATT, CDR2 SNEGSKA (reference sequence). The CDR3 contains 13 residues. The DNA for the CDR3 is TGCAGTGCCACCCGACAGGGTAACTATGGCTACACCTTC. Translation gives CSATRQGNYGYTF.

This clonotype was observed at least ten times. The chain couples TRBV11-2 to TRBJ1-1; D unresolved. The CDR3 runs to 13 residues. Trimming pared 6 bases from V and 1 base from J, leaving 9 bases between. Germline CDR1 reads SGHAT; CDR2 reads FQNNGV. CDR3 nucleotides: TGTGCCAGCAGAACGCTGGGGAACACTGAAGCTTTCTTT. This gives the protein CASRTLGNTEAFF.

This clonotype was observed at least ten times. The chain recombines TRBV28 with TRBJ1-1; 8 nucleotides agree with TRBD1. J lost 11 bases, V lost 5 bases, and 13 bases had no gene match. CDR3 length: 14 amino acids. Germline V lookup: CDR1 MDHEN, CDR2 SYDVKM. The CDR3 here is CASSPLGRQGSAFF. The CDR3 nucleotides read TGTGCCAGCAGTCCCCTAGGGCGACAGGGGTCGGCTTTCTTT.

The sample holds many counts of this clonotype. The chain couples TRBV12-5 to TRBJ2-1; weak D call: TRBD2 (5 bases). The CDR3 consists of 19 residues. Germline values: CDR1 LGHNT, CDR2 FRNRAP. The V end was cut by 1 base, the J end by 6 bases, with 25 bases between. The CDR3 DNA sequence: TGTGCTAGTGGTTTGGGATTGGTAGGGCGAAATTTACGGGGCAATGAGCAGTTCTTC. Translated: CASGLGLVGRNLRGNEQFF.

This clonotype was picked up many times. This sequence joins TRBV2 and TRBJ2-1; 11 nucleotides align to TRBD2. V lost 6 bases and J lost 1; bases outside the gene matches: 5. CDR1 is SNHLY, CDR2 FYNNEI, per germline. This CDR3 region has 16 residues. The CDR3 bases are TGTGCCAGCAGCCTTAGCGGGAGGGCGTCCTACAATGAGCAGTTCTTC. Residues: CASSLSGRASYNEQFF.

In this sample, this clonotype turned up many times. This sequence joins TRBV6-1 and TRBJ2-5; 8 nucleotides match TRBD1. Germline V gene sequence: CDR1 MNHNS, CDR2 SASEGT. There are 14 residues in the CDR3. V dropped 6 bases and J dropped 7; count of bases not matched to a gene: 10. For the CDR3, the DNA is TGTGCCAGCAGGAGACAGGGGCCAGCGGGGACCCAGTACTTC. Protein product: CASRRQGPAGTQYF.

This clonotype was recorded many times. V is TRBV5-6 and J is TRBJ2-5; D is uncertain. Trimming left V 0 bases short and J 1 base short, with 4 bases between. The CDR3 runs to 13 residues. CDR1 is SGHDT and CDR2 is YYEEEE in the germline V gene. For the CDR3, the DNA is TGTGCCAGCAGCTTGGAACCCCAAGAGACCCAGTACTTC. Translated, it gives CASSLEPQETQYF.

The gene calls are TRBV5-8 and TRBJ2-2; D call uncertain. Germline lookup yields CDR1 SGHTS and CDR2 YDEGEE. V dropped 1 base and J dropped 8 bases, with 15 bases sitting between them. The length of the CDR3 is 15 residues. CDR3 in amino acids: CASSLRLLLSGELFF. CDR3 nucleotide sequence: TGTGCCAGCAGCTTGCGACTCCTCCTCTCAGGGGAGCTGTTTTTT. Full variable domain (outside the CDR3, taken from reference TRBV5-8 and TRBJ2-2): EAGVTQSPTHLIKTRGQQATLRCSPISGHTSVYWYQQALGLGLQFLLWYDEGEERNRGNFPPRFSGRQFPNYSSELNVNALELEDSALYLCASSLRLLLSGELFFGEGSRLTVL.

This clonotype was detected ten times or more. This chain uses TRBV18 with TRBJ2-7; TRBD1 might be the D (6 bases). The CDR3 has 13 amino acids. Trimming removed 3 bases from V and 4 bases from J, with 10 bases in between. Germline V lookup: CDR1 KGHSH, CDR2 LQKENI. The CDR3 loop is CASSPTGAYEQYF. The CDR3 region has the DNA TGTGCCAGCTCACCGACAGGTGCGTACGAGCAGTACTTC.

The rearrangement joins TRBV6-2 or TRBV6-3 to TRBJ1-2; D might be TRBD1 (5 bases). Germline V gene data show CDR1 as MNHEY and CDR2 as SVGEGT. Trimming cost V 6 bases and J 0 bases, with 11 bases left between them. The CDR3 consists of 14 residues. DNA for the CDR3: TGTGCCAGCAGACGGGGCAGAACTAACTATGGCTACACCTTC. This gives the protein CASRRGRTNYGYTF.

This clonotype was observed a handful of times. V is TRBV6-1 and J is TRBJ2-2, with D unclear. The CDR3 covers 14 residues. Germline V gene sequence: CDR1 MNHNS, CDR2 SASEGT. Trimming left V 6 bases short and J 5 bases short, with 13 bases between. The CDR3 protein is CASSYLGATGELFF. The CDR3 DNA follows: TGTGCCAGCAGCTACCTGGGTGCAACCGGGGAGCTGTTTTTT.

This clonotype was counted at least ten times. J is TRBJ2-1 and V is TRBV7-9, with D maybe TRBD2 (6 bases). V was cut by 5 bases and J by 4 bases, with 12 bases left in between. The CDR3 length is 14 residues. Germline values: CDR1 SEHNR, CDR2 FQNEAQ (reference sequence). CDR3 DNA sequence: TGTGCCAGCAGCGTTTCCGGGGGATACAATGAGCAGTTCTTC. The encoded protein is CASSVSGGYNEQFF.

This clonotype was seen many times. V usage is TRBV19 and J usage is TRBJ2-7, with D possibly matching TRBD2 (5 bases). Germline assignment: CDR1 LNHDA and CDR2 SQIVND (reference sequence). V was pared by 6 bases and J by 6 bases, with 18 bases between. The CDR3 loop spans 14 amino acids. CDR3 region: CASSYRGTSGEQYF. In nucleotides, the CDR3 is TGTGCCAGTAGCTATCGGGGTACCTCGGGCGAGCAGTACTTC.

The table lists this clonotype with many counts. V gene TRBV13 combines with J gene TRBJ2-1; possibly TRBD1 or TRBD2 for D (5 bases each). Trimming left V 4 bases short and J 6 bases short, with 13 bases between. This CDR3 is built from 14 residues. Per the germline V gene, CDR1 is PRHDT and CDR2 is FYEKMQ (reference sequence). This CDR3 is CASSSLGASNEQFF. The CDR3 DNA is TGTGCCAGCAGCTCCCTCGGGGCGTCCAATGAGCAGTTCTTC.

This clonotype came up a few times. J is TRBJ2-5 and V is TRBV20-1; TRBD2 agrees at 10 bases. The CDR3 loop spans 17 amino acids. Germline CDR1 DFQATT, CDR2 SNEGSKA (reference sequence). V shed 1 base, J shed 4 bases, and the junction held 12 bases outside the gene matches. CDR3 protein: CSARVRFSGRLRETQYF. The CDR3 DNA follows: TGCAGTGCTAGAGTCAGGTTTAGCGGGAGGCTTCGAGAGACCCAGTACTTC.

The V gene is TRBV19, the J gene TRBJ2-3; no clear D gene. This CDR3 has 14 residues. Per germline, CDR1 LNHDA and CDR2 SQIVND (reference sequence). V was trimmed by 3 bases and J by 2 bases, leaving 9 bases between them. The CDR3 is CASSIVQYTDTQYF. CDR3 nucleotide sequence: TGTGCCAGTAGTATTGTCCAGTACACAGATACGCAGTATTTT.

This clonotype showed up many times. The V gene is TRBV24-1, the J gene TRBJ2-3; 10 positions agree with TRBD2. The CDR3 consists of 16 residues. V lost 3 bases, J lost 4 bases, and 6 bases stayed unmatched. Per germline, CDR1 KGHDR and CDR2 SFDVKD. In DNA, the CDR3 is TGTGCCACCAGTGATCCAGCGGGAGGGCGGGCAGATACGCAGTATTTT. As protein: CATSDPAGGRADTQYF.

This clonotype was observed many times. The V and J genes are TRBV11-2 and TRBJ2-7; 10 bases map to TRBD1. J was trimmed by 7 bases and V by 6 bases; bases with no gene match: 9. The CDR3 consists of 14 residues. In germline, CDR1 is SGHAT, CDR2 FQNNGV. As DNA, the CDR3 is TGTGCCAGCAGATCGGGACAGGGGAGCATTGAGCAGTACTTC. It yields the protein CASRSGQGSIEQYF.

The table lists this clonotype with many counts. This chain uses TRBV27 with TRBJ1-3; D unclear. The length of the CDR3 is 13 residues. CDR1 is MNHEY and CDR2 is SMNVEV in the germline V gene (reference sequence). The ends were cut back, 5 bases at V and 5 bases at J, with 10 bases in the middle. In DNA, the CDR3 is TGTGCCAGCAGTCCAGGAGGTCGAAACACCATATATTTT. Translating it yields CASSPGGRNTIYF.

This clonotype was seen repeatedly, ten times or more. This chain links TRBV27 with TRBJ1-5; D is unresolved. Germline values: CDR1 MNHEY, CDR2 SMNVEV (reference sequence). This CDR3 spans 13 amino acids. V shed 7 bases and J shed 4 bases, with 11 bases lying between them. The CDR3 protein is CASKRNGNQPQHF. The CDR3 DNA is TGTGCCAGCAAGAGGAACGGGAATCAGCCCCAGCATTTT.